This T cell receptor (beta chain) was captured by sequencing in a study of blood T cell repertoires in COVID-19. As for the study in general: Researchers got acute and convalescent COVID-19 samples from the United States, Italy and Spain.

Individuals aged roughly 18 to 90 years were recruited from roughly 23 US areas. Participants' own reports of clinical history determined their cohort assignment. Assay used: immunoSEQ multiplex PCR; TCRdb lists only in-frame clones, some missing. The table shows 350,000 to 450,000 clones, with 75% to 90% occurring only once. Between the trimmed V and J ends, which lost 3 bases and 4 bases, there was a span of 4 bases. The germline CDR1 and CDR2 sequences are MNHNS and SASEGT. This CDR3 comprises 11 residues. A remark on this clone: This CDR3 is also generated by other DNA sequences in the sample.

This TCR came from a man younger than 45 who had recovered from COVID-19. The sequenced material came from PBMCs or T cells enriched from blood (not recorded which). The V and J genes are TRBV6-1 and TRBJ2-7; D gene ambiguous. Here the CDR3 DNA reads TGTGCCAGCAGTGATCGTTACGAGCAGTACTTC. It codes for CASSDRYEQYF.